Following are 3 T cell receptor beta chains from one sample sequenced in a study of cytomegalovirus exposure and HLA in healthy donors. PCR used 60 Vbeta primers and 13 Jbeta primers. Profiling relied on immunoSEQ multiplex PCR, and the TCRdb table lists in-frame clones only, not all of them. The profile covers around 150,000 clones, with 68% appearing a single time and less than 3.5% taken by the ten largest. Sequencing was performed on PBMCs. The source is a woman aged 35 to 49 in good health and CMV-seropositive.

This clone was found once. This sequence joins TRBV5-6 and TRBJ2-1; 10 bases are a match to TRBD2. This CDR3 contains 16 residues. V lost 3 bases, J lost 0 bases, and 3 bases stayed unmatched. Germline-derived CDR1 and CDR2 are SGHDT and YYEEEE. This CDR3 reads CASSSSGGRSYNEQFF. CDR3 coding DNA: TGTGCCAGCAGCTCTAGCGGGGGACGCTCCTACAATGAGCAGTTCTTC.

This chain connects TRBV7-9 to TRBJ1-2, with 7 bases fitting TRBD1. The germline gives CDR1 SEHNR, CDR2 FQNEAQ (reference sequence). V trimming: 5 bases; J trimming: 8 bases; junction bases outside the gene matches: 8. The CDR3 length is 13 residues. For the CDR3, the DNA is TGTGCCAGCAGCCAAGACAGGGCGTTGGGCTACACCTTC. As protein: CASSQDRALGYTF.

V gene TRBV25-1 combines with J gene TRBJ2-2, with 10 positions matching TRBD2. In germline, CDR1 is MGHDK, CDR2 SYGVNS. V lost 4 bases to trimming and J lost 7 bases; unmatched junction nucleotides: 9. The CDR3 is 16 amino acids. The CDR3 DNA is TGTGCCAGCAGTGCTTTAGCGGGAGGTGTGGGCGGGGAGCTGTTTTTT. Protein: CASSALAGGVGGELFF.